This T cell receptor beta chain originates from a study of patients and donors after allogeneic stem cell transplantation. The CDR3 covers 16 residues. Germline CDR1 SGHVS, CDR2 FNYEAQ. Unmatched junction bases numbered 4, after V lost 4 bases and J lost 1 base. TCRdb re-analysed the RT-PCR reads in MiXCR, keeping a single row per CDR3 protein. The top ten clones hold roughly 52% of a sample with over 130,000 distinct CDR3 sequences, approximately 37% of them seen once. This clonotype was recorded only once. The receptor was derived from a human donor who was either an allogeneic HSCT recipient or a stem cell or donor lymphocyte infusion donor (not recorded which). It is not recorded whose cells these are; they may come from a transplant donor. This chain joins TRBV7-6 and TRBJ2-3; 11 positions agree with TRBD2. Sequenced: blood, either unsorted or a sorted T cell fraction (not recorded which). The CDR3 bases are TGTGCCAGCAGCTCGCCACTAGCGGGGGGCACAGATACGCAGTATTTT. The encoded protein is CASSSPLAGGTDTQYF.